The rows below give T cell receptor beta chains drawn from one sample of a study of blood T cells in healthy people across ages. TCRdb reprocessed the 5' RACE reads with MiXCR, giving one entry per CDR3 protein. The sample consists of around 970,000 distinct CDR3 sequences, approximately 50% of them appearing once. Material: blood. These receptors all stem from a woman aged 55-75 years in good health. The CDR3 runs from the conserved cysteine through the conserved F or W. Only part of the rows carry a size: once, few, many, or a class if the clone is expanded.

abundance,j_gene,v_gene,CDR3aa
.,TRBJ2-7,TRBV4-3,CASSRAGGQPYEQYF
.,TRBJ2-1,TRBV7-8,CASSGGGTGTYNEQFF
few,TRBJ2-7,TRBV4-1,CASSQEGGQWYYEQYF
.,TRBJ1-4,TRBV28,CALKGVDEKLFF
.,TRBJ1-1,TRBV20-1,CSARESKSRTEAFF
.,TRBJ2-7,TRBV7-2,CASRLGTSGNYEQYF
few,TRBJ2-3,TRBV4-3,CASSQQGGADTQYF
.,TRBJ2-5,TRBV7-9,CASSPMVGGEETQYF
.,TRBJ2-2,TRBV2,CASSRTSGMNTGELFF
.,TRBJ2-5,TRBV28,CASSSPASGGHETQYF
few,TRBJ1-6,TRBV5-1,CASSTGDSRVALHF
.,.,TRBV28,CASSFGVLYEQYF
.,TRBJ2-1,TRBV27,CASGLGASGYNEQFF
.,TRBJ1-1,TRBV5-1,CASSLPGATEAFF